One and the same sample provided the 30 T cell receptor beta chains below, sequenced in a study of tumor-infiltrating lymphocytes in primary liver carcinoma. A constant-region primer primed TCR beta cDNA synthesis from roughly 500 ng of total RNA. Libraries of TCR beta came from three nested multiplex PCR rounds with slightly modified ARM-PCR. The first two PCR rounds, roughly 10 cycles each, used TRBV1-TRBV30 forward primers and a C-beta reverse primer. TCRdb analysed the multiplex PCR reads with MiXCR anew, one entry per CDR3 protein. The sample includes about 310,000 distinct CDR3 sequences, 50% to 75% seen only once; the top ten take about 18%. Germline DNA was also extracted, and blood RNA derived from unsorted whole blood. Sequenced material: peripheral blood. All receptors derive from a woman under 40 with primary liver carcinoma and hepatitis B virus infection.

This clonotype has ten or more counts. The gene calls are TRBV4-1 and TRBJ2-7, with D unclear. CDR3 length: 16 amino acids. Per germline, CDR1 MGHRA and CDR2 YSYEKL. V lost 4 bases, J lost 3 bases, and 19 bases lay in between. CDR3 DNA: TGCGCCAGCAGCCGGGTCCATAGGCAGTTTGACTACGAGCAGTACTTC. This sequence encodes CASSRVHRQFDYEQYF.

A few counts support this clonotype. This chain joins TRBV7-8 and TRBJ2-7; 9 nucleotides match TRBD2. CDR3 length: 16 residues. The trim removed 0 bases at V and 2 bases at J, leaving 5 bases unmatched. Germline V gene lookup returns CDR1 SGHVS and CDR2 FQNEAQ. As DNA, the CDR3 is TGTGCCAGCAGCTTAGCGCTGGCGGGAGGGCCCTACGAGCAGTACTTC. Protein sequence: CASSLALAGGPYEQYF.

This clonotype has a handful of counts. This chain connects TRBV12-3 or TRBV12-4 to TRBJ1-5; D call uncertain. Deletions cut 2 bases from V and 6 bases from J, with 17 bases between. The CDR3 consists of 16 residues. CDR3 amino acids: CASSLTPPQVSQPQHF. Here the CDR3 DNA reads TGTGCCAGCAGTTTAACCCCCCCCCAGGTCAGTCAGCCCCAGCATTTT.

Turning to this clonotype: Given a much more abundant clone one base away, this may be a read error. The chain joins TRBV10-3 to TRBJ2-7; D may be TRBD1 (8 bases). Per germline, CDR1 ENHRY and CDR2 SYGVKD. The CDR3 totals 17 residues. CDR3 loop: CAIRGTQRQGRAYERYF. The CDR3 DNA reads as TGTGCCATCAGGGGTACGCAAAGACAGGGGAGGGCCTACGAGCGGTACTTC.

With respect to this clonotype: A single base separates this from a much larger clone, so it may be a read error. V usage is TRBV11-1 and J usage is TRBJ1-2; D gene unclear. CDR3 length: 14 residues. Germline V gene sequence: CDR1 SGHAT, CDR2 FQDESV (reference sequence). Trimming removed 1 base from V and 7 bases from J, with 13 bases in between. CDR3 nucleotide sequence: TGTGCCAGCAGCTTAGGCCCAGTAGCGGCTGGCTACACCTTC. It yields the protein CASSLGPVAAGYTF.

A remark on this clonotype: Since no conserved phenylalanine or tryptophan closes the CDR3, a read error is the likely cause. Because the CDR3's place on the DNA is in doubt, the DNA is left out and the CDR3 is given as listed by TCRdb. The chain has TRBV11-3 and TRBJ2-1. The germline gives CDR1 SGHNT, CDR2 YENEEA. The CDR3 adds up to 13 amino acids, both ends counted. The CDR3: CASSLDGSNEQFL.

V is TRBV4-3 and J is TRBJ1-5; D may be TRBD1 (5 bases). The J call could be wrong; TRBJ2-3 is a better fit for the DNA end. The CDR3 has 15 residues. The germline V gene has CDR1 LGHNA and CDR2 YSLEER. The CDR3 DNA is TGCGCCAGCAGCCCCGGACACCTTAGCAGTCAGCCCCAGTATTTT. Translating gives CASSPGHLSSQPQYF.

Notes on this clonotype: The conserved closing phenylalanine or tryptophan is absent in this CDR3, likely reflecting a read error. The chain is built from TRBV30 and TRBJ2-1, with 11 bases fitting TRBD1. Germline assignment: CDR1 GTSNPN and CDR2 SVGIG (reference sequence). This CDR3 is 15 amino acids long. The junction had 5 bases not matched to a gene; V was cut back by 1 base and J by 6 bases. The CDR3 reads CAWSAPGQGGNEQFL. CDR3 DNA: TGTGCCTGGAGTGCCCCGGGACAGGGGGGCAATGAGCAGTTCTTA.

This clonotype has more than one count but fewer than ten. This chain connects TRBV24-1 to TRBJ2-5; D is perhaps TRBD2 (5 bases). This CDR3 is built from 15 residues. CDR1 and CDR2 (germline): KGHDR, SFDVKD. V gave up 3 bases and J gave up 4 bases, with 14 bases separating them. The CDR3 reads CATSDPRTPTETQYF. As DNA, the CDR3 is TGTGCCACCAGTGATCCCCGGACTCCTACAGAGACCCAGTACTTC.

On this clonotype: Compared with germline, one end of the junction differs, possibly owing to a read error. The rearrangement links TRBV11-2 to TRBJ2-1; 10 bases line up with TRBD2. The CDR3 runs 17 residues. Germline CDR1 is SGHAT and CDR2 is FQNNGV. CDR3 in amino acids: CAISLRGAGGPYNEQFF. The CDR3 region has the DNA TGTGCCATCAGCTTAAGGGGAGCGGGAGGGCCTTACAATGAGCAGTTCTTC.

Concerning this clonotype: One junction end does not reproduce the germline sequence, and a read error may be involved. The chain links TRBV4-3 to TRBJ2-6; 8 bases match TRBD2. The CDR3 extends over 19 amino acids. Germline lookup yields CDR1 LGHNA and CDR2 YSLEER. CDR3 protein: CASSQESSGIGSGANVLTF. The CDR3 DNA follows: TGCGCTAGCAGCCAAGAGAGTAGCGGGATAGGCTCTGGGGCCAACGTCCTGACTTTC.

A word on this clonotype: Likely a read error: the CDR3 ends without its conserved phenylalanine or tryptophan. The J gene is TRBJ1-2, the V gene TRBV24-1; D perhaps matches TRBD1 (5 bases). The length of the CDR3 is 14 residues. Per the germline V gene, CDR1 is KGHDR and CDR2 is SFDVKD. V dropped 4 bases and J dropped 4 bases, with 12 bases sitting between them. CDR3 DNA sequence: TGTGCCACCAGTGACCCCGGGACGACCTATGGCTACACCCTC. It is translated as CATSDPGTTYGYTL.

This clonotype appeared a few times. The chain links TRBV14 to TRBJ2-7; D remains ambiguous. V was clipped by 1 base and J by 6 bases, with 7 bases between them. Germline V gene sequence: CDR1 SGHDN, CDR2 FVKESK. CDR3 length equals 12 residues. The CDR3 reads CASSQGQPEQYF. The CDR3 DNA follows: TGTGCCAGCAGCCAAGGGCAGCCCGAGCAGTACTTC.

The chain recombines TRBV28 with TRBJ2-4, with 12 bases lining up with TRBD1. The V gene end was trimmed by 6 bases and the J gene end by 6 bases; junction bases not matched to a gene: 6. CDR1 and CDR2 from the germline V gene are MDHEN and SYDVKM. The CDR3 spans 15 residues. CDR3 sequence (DNA): TGTGCCAGCAGGGGACAGGGGGCGTTTGGAAACATTCAGTACTTC. Its translation is CASRGQGAFGNIQYF.

On this clonotype itself: A read error may account for a junction end that differs from germline. This sequence joins TRBV12-5 and TRBJ2-7; D call uncertain. CDR3 length: 14 amino acids. Germline V gene sequence: CDR1 LGHNT, CDR2 FRNRAP. DNA of the CDR3: TGTGCTAGTGGTTTAAACTCAGATTCCTACGAGCAGTACTTT. This sequence encodes CASGLNSDSYEQYF. Full variable domain (missing parts from reference TRBV12-5 and TRBJ2-7): DARVTQTPRHKVTEMGQEVTMRCQPILGHNTVFWYRQTMMQGLELLAYFRNRAPLDDSGMPKDRFSAEMPDATLATLKIQPSEPRDSAVYFCASGLNSDSYEQYFGPGTRLTVT.

This clonotype occurred once. An end of the junction does not agree with germline; a read error may underlie this. This chain uses TRBV4-3 with TRBJ2-3; D not resolved. CDR3 length: 18 amino acids. CDR1 and CDR2 from the germline V gene are LGHNA and YSLEER. The chain's CDR3 is CASSQSVWLSDPDDTRYF. The DNA for the CDR3 is TGTGCCAGCAGCCAGTCGGTCTGGCTGAGTGATCCCGATGATACGCGGTATTTT.

As for this clonotype: This may be a read error, as it is one base from a much larger clone. The genes are TRBV29-1 and TRBJ2-2; TRBD2 might be the D (6 bases). Germline V gene lookup returns CDR1 SQVTM and CDR2 ANQGSEA. This CDR3 contains 12 residues. Trimming removed 5 bases at V and 5 bases at J, with 9 bases between. CDR3 residues: CSVPGRTGELFF. CDR3 nucleotides: TGCAGCGTTCCAGGGAGGACCGGGGAGCTGTTTTTT.

In regard to this clonotype: The junction differs from germline at one of its ends, possibly a read error. V gene TRBV6-2 or TRBV6-3 combines with J gene TRBJ2-1; TRBD2 agrees at 12 bases. This CDR3 has 17 amino acids. Germline V lookup: CDR1 MNHEY, CDR2 SVGEGT. CDR3 protein: CASSYPMGLAGYNEQLF. CDR3 sequence (DNA): TGTGCCAGCAGTTACCCGATGGGACTAGCGGGTTACAATGAGCAGCTCTTC.

Regarding this clonotype: The final CDR3 position lacks the conserved phenylalanine or tryptophan, pointing to a likely read error. This sequence joins TRBV6-5 and TRBJ1-2, with D maybe TRBD1 (6 bases). V lost 4 bases to trimming and J lost 10 bases, with 16 bases between them. This CDR3 is 13 amino acids long. Germline lookup yields CDR1 MNHEY and CDR2 SVGAGI. The CDR3 loop reads CASSSRETGPYTL. DNA of the CDR3: TGTGCCAGCAGTTCCCGCGAGACAGGACCCTACACCCTC.

Only one count was recorded for this clonotype. This CDR3 fails to terminate in the conserved phenylalanine or tryptophan, so it likely reflects a read error. The chain links TRBV11-2 to TRBJ2-7; perhaps TRBD1 as D (5 bases). This CDR3 is 14 amino acids long. Per germline, CDR1 SGHAT and CDR2 FQNNGV. CDR3 region: CVSSLVQVAYEQYI. The DNA of the CDR3 is TGTGTCAGCAGCTTAGTACAGGTCGCTTACGAGCAGTACATC.

This clonotype was seen a few times. The chain uses TRBV28 and TRBJ2-2; TRBD2 might be the D (6 bases). This CDR3 region has 15 residues. V was shortened by 2 bases and J by 0 bases, with 7 bases between the two germline ends. Per germline, CDR1 MDHEN and CDR2 SYDVKM. The CDR3 sequence: CASSLGGANTGELFF. The CDR3 DNA sequence: TGTGCCAGCAGTTTAGGCGGGGCGAACACCGGGGAGCTGTTTTTT.

This chain joins TRBV9 and TRBJ2-5, with a weak D call TRBD1 (5 bases). With 1 base removed from V and 7 bases from J, the gap between germline ends came to 14 bases. The CDR3 sequence is 14 residues long. CDR1 and CDR2 (germline): SGDLS, YYNGEE. The CDR3 sequence is CASSVISGKGTQYF. CDR3 coding DNA: TGTGCCAGCAGCGTAATTTCAGGGAAGGGGACCCAGTACTTC. The full variable domain, in which reference TRBV9 and TRBJ2-5 provide the parts outside the CDR3, is DSGVTQTPKHLITATGQRVTLRCSPRSGDLSVYWYQQSLDQGLQFLIQYYNGEERAKGNILERFSAQQFPDLHSELNLSSLELGDSALYFCASSVISGKGTQYFGPGTRLLVL.

Remarks on this clonotype: This CDR3 fails to terminate in the conserved phenylalanine or tryptophan, so it likely reflects a read error. This sequence joins TRBV7-9 and TRBJ2-3, with 8 bases aligning to TRBD2. The CDR3 covers 15 residues. J lost 5 bases, V lost 4 bases, and 8 bases had no gene match. The germline V gene has CDR1 SEHNR and CDR2 FQNEAQ (reference sequence). Here the CDR3 DNA reads TGTGCCAGCAGCTCGCAGCGGGGGTCGGGAGATACGCAGTATTCT. Translating it yields CASSSQRGSGDTQYS.

The gene calls are TRBV13 and TRBJ1-2; 8 bases agree with TRBD1. This CDR3 is 14 amino acids long. Germline CDR1 reads PRHDT; CDR2 reads FYEKMQ (reference sequence). J was trimmed by 7 bases and V by 3 bases; bases with no gene match: 7. In DNA form, the CDR3 reads TGTGCCAGCAGCTTCAACAGGGGGGGGACTGGCTACACCTTC. Amino acids: CASSFNRGGTGYTF. The entire variable domain, with the rest obtained from reference TRBV13 and TRBJ1-2, is as follows: AAGVIQSPRHLIKEKRETATLKCYPIPRHDTVYWYQQGPGQDPQFLISFYEKMQSDKGSIPDRFSAQQFSDYHSELNMSSLELGDSALYFCASSFNRGGTGYTFGSGTRLTVV.

Concerning this clonotype itself: One junction end does not reproduce the germline sequence, and a read error may be involved. V usage is TRBV6-6 and J usage is TRBJ2-1; the D gene is possibly TRBD2 (5 bases). Germline values: CDR1 MNHNY, CDR2 SVGAGI (reference sequence). This CDR3 contains 15 residues. In DNA form, the CDR3 reads TGTGCCAGCAGTCTAAGCGGAACCTCCTACAATGAGCAGCTCTTC. Its protein is CASSLSGTSYNEQLF.

Points on this clonotype: Sequence at one end of the junction differs from germline and may be a read error. The gene calls are TRBV4-2 and TRBJ2-1, with a possible D match to TRBD2 (6 bases). The germline gives CDR1 LGHNA, CDR2 YNFKEQ. This CDR3 contains 16 residues. CDR3: CTSSAATRNAGNEQLF. The CDR3 DNA sequence: TGTACCAGCAGCGCCGCGACTAGGAACGCGGGCAATGAGCAGTTATTC.

Note on this clonotype: This may be a read error: a much more frequent sequence differs by one nucleotide. The V and J genes are TRBV6-6 and TRBJ2-1; tentative D call: TRBD2 (5 bases). Trimming stripped 8 bases from V and 3 bases from J, with 17 bases between. The CDR3 length is 15 residues. Germline CDR1 and CDR2: MNHNY and SVGAGI (reference sequence). CDR3 in DNA: TGTGCCAGCCGACTGGAGGCGGCACTCTACAATGAGCAGTTCTTC. Translating gives CASRLEAALYNEQFF.

For this clonotype: At one of its ends the junction is not consistent with the germline gene, which may arise from a read error. This chain joins TRBV11-2 and TRBJ2-1; D may be TRBD1 or TRBD2 (5 bases each). CDR1 and CDR2 from the germline V gene are SGHAT and FQNNGV. The CDR3 spans 17 residues. CDR3 nucleotide sequence: TGTGCCAGCAGCTTATATGCCGGGGACCTGGCCTACAGTGAGCAGTTCTTC. The encoded protein is CASSLYAGDLAYSEQFF.

As for this clonotype: One end of the junction is discordant with germline, which a read error may explain. The gene calls are TRBV6-2 or TRBV6-3 and TRBJ2-4; 7 positions match TRBD1. This CDR3 has 14 residues. Germline assignment: CDR1 MNHEY and CDR2 SVGEGT. CDR3 coding DNA: TGTGCCAGCAGTGGGGACAGCCCCAACAACATTCAGTACTTC. Translating it yields CASSGDSPNNIQYF.

This clonotype was detected only a few times. The chain uses TRBV7-8 and TRBJ2-7; D may be TRBD1 or TRBD2 (5 bases each). CDR1 SGHVS and CDR2 FQNEAQ come from the germline V gene. CDR3 size: 14 residues. The germline V and J ends were trimmed by 3 bases and 0 bases, with 9 bases remaining between them. The CDR3, as DNA: TGTGCCAGCAGCTTCGAGGGGACCTCCTACGAGCAGTACTTC. This sequence encodes CASSFEGTSYEQYF.